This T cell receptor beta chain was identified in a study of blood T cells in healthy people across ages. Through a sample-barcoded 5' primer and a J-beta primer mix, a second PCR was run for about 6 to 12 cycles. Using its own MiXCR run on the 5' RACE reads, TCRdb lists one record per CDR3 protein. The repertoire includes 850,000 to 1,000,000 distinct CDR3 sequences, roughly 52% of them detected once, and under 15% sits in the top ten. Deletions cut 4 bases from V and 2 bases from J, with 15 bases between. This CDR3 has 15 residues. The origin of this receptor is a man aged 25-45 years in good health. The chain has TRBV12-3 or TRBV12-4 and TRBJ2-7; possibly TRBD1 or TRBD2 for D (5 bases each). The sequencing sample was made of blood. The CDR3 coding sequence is TGTGCCAGCAGTTCCGGGACGCTGATCGCCTACGAGCAGTACTTC. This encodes CASSSGTLIAYEQYF.